The 29 T cell receptor beta chains below come from one sample, sequenced in a study of cytomegalovirus exposure and HLA in healthy donors. The PCR used 60 Vbeta and 13 Jbeta primers. Assay used: immunoSEQ multiplex PCR; TCRdb lists only in-frame clones, some missing. This table has 95,000 to 150,000 clones, over 80% appearing once. The material sequenced was PBMCs. The receptor source for this set is a man younger than 40 in good health and CMV-seronegative.

This sequence joins TRBV2 and TRBJ2-7; D is uncertain. Per the germline V gene, CDR1 is SNHLY and CDR2 is FYNNEI. V gave up 4 bases and J gave up 4 bases, with 14 bases separating them. The CDR3 loop spans 14 amino acids. The CDR3 spells CASSGDMGPYEQYF. The CDR3 DNA follows: TGTGCCAGCAGTGGCGACATGGGTCCGTACGAGCAGTACTTC.

The V call is TRBV27, the J call TRBJ2-3; the match to TRBD1 covers 8 bases. CDR1 MNHEY and CDR2 SMNVEV come from the germline V gene (reference sequence). V shed 5 bases, J shed 3 bases, and the junction held 7 bases outside the gene matches. There are 15 residues in the CDR3. The CDR3 loop reads CASSTRTGRTDTQYF. As DNA, the CDR3 is TGTGCCAGCAGTACCAGGACAGGGCGGACAGATACGCAGTATTTT.

This chain uses TRBV5-6 with TRBJ2-7; D unresolved. Looked up from germline, CDR1 is SGHDT and CDR2 is YYEEEE. V shed 3 bases and J shed 3 bases, with 7 bases lying between them. The CDR3 loop spans 12 amino acids. CDR3 residues: CASSSDFYEQYF. DNA for the CDR3: TGTGCCAGCAGCTCAGACTTCTACGAGCAGTACTTC.

This clone occurred once. The chain uses TRBV5-1 and TRBJ2-1; 8 nucleotides match TRBD1. Trimming at V came to 1 base and at J to 5 bases, leaving 5 bases not matched to a gene. CDR1 SGHRS and CDR2 YFSETQ come from the germline V gene. The length of the CDR3 is 15 residues. In nucleotides, the CDR3 is TGCGCCAGCAGCTTGTCCGGGACAGGTCACAATGAGCAGTTCTTC. It translates to CASSLSGTGHNEQFF.

This clone was seen only a few times. The V and J genes are TRBV6-6 and TRBJ1-4; tentatively, D is TRBD1 (6 bases). Germline values: CDR1 MNHNY, CDR2 SVGAGI (reference sequence). The length of the CDR3 is 15 residues. V lost 0 bases and J lost 8, with 13 bases in between. Here the CDR3 DNA reads TGTGCCAGCAGTTACTCAGGACAGCCCAGCGAAAAACTGTTTTTT. It encodes CASSYSGQPSEKLFF.

The chain has TRBV2 and TRBJ2-2; 8 positions agree with TRBD2. Germline CDR1 and CDR2: SNHLY and FYNNEI. Trimming took 0 bases from V and 4 from J; bases not matched to a gene: 1. The CDR3 totals 15 residues. As DNA, the CDR3 is TGTGCCAGCAGTGAAGCCGGGGGGGGCACCGGGGAGCTGTTTTTT. Translated: CASSEAGGGTGELFF.

This chain links TRBV29-1 with TRBJ1-2; D perhaps matches TRBD1 (6 bases). CDR1 is SQVTM, CDR2 ANQGSEA, per germline. Between the trimmed V and J ends, which lost 2 bases and 5 bases, there was a span of 21 bases. This CDR3 has 16 residues. The CDR3 nucleotides are TGCAGCGTTGAACGACAGGACGAGTCGCTGGGGTATGGCTACACCTTC. Encoded protein: CSVERQDESLGYGYTF.

The chain couples TRBV30 to TRBJ2-2, with 8 bases matching TRBD2. The CDR3 has 16 residues. Germline loops: CDR1 GTSNPN, CDR2 SVGIG (reference sequence). Trimming removed 2 bases from V and 10 bases from J; junction bases left unmatched: 15. The DNA for the CDR3 is TGTGCCTGGAGTCCATCAACCGGGACTAGATTTATGGAGCTGTTTTTT. It yields the protein CAWSPSTGTRFMELFF.

The chain couples TRBV10-3 to TRBJ2-7; tentative D call: TRBD2 (6 bases). V was cut by 3 bases and J by 5 bases, with 11 bases left in between. Germline CDR1 ENHRY, CDR2 SYGVKD. CDR3 length: 13 amino acids. Written as DNA, the CDR3 is TGTGCCATCAGTGACCGGGGAGGCCACGAGCAGTACTTC. It yields the protein CAISDRGGHEQYF.

The rearrangement uses TRBV6-5 and TRBJ1-1, with 7 bases lining up with TRBD1. Germline-derived CDR1 and CDR2 are MNHEY and SVGAGI. V lost 2 bases and J lost 5; bases outside the gene matches: 11. CDR3 length: 16 amino acids. CDR3 nucleotide sequence: TGTGCCAGCAGTTACGCCTCCGGGACAGATAATACTGAAGCTTTCTTT. Residues: CASSYASGTDNTEAFF.

V usage is TRBV27 and J usage is TRBJ1-6; 7 bases match TRBD1. CDR1 and CDR2 (germline): MNHEY, SMNVEV (reference sequence). V shed 3 bases, J shed 14 bases, and the junction held 4 bases outside the gene matches. The CDR3 extends over 12 amino acids. The CDR3: CASSLPTGTLHF. CDR3 nucleotide sequence: TGTGCCAGCAGTTTGCCGACAGGGACCCTCCACTTT.

This clone was seen a single time. This sequence joins TRBV27 and TRBJ1-6; 9 bases align to TRBD1. The CDR3 covers 17 residues. Germline assignment: CDR1 MNHEY and CDR2 SMNVEV (reference sequence). Losses at the gene ends were 7 bases for V and 0 bases for J; bases not matched to a gene: 7. CDR3 in amino acids: CASKNRGHDSYNSPLHF. The CDR3 coding sequence is TGTGCCAGCAAAAACAGGGGGCATGACTCCTATAATTCACCCCTCCACTTT.

The chain recombines TRBV6-1 with TRBJ1-1, with D perhaps matching TRBD1 (6 bases). The CDR3 loop spans 14 amino acids. V was shortened by 8 bases and J by 0 bases, with 13 bases between the two germline ends. CDR1 and CDR2 from the germline V gene are MNHNS and SASEGT. CDR3 coding DNA: TGTGCCAGCCTAGAGACAGGAATGAACACTGAAGCTTTCTTT. Translation: CASLETGMNTEAFF.

The gene calls are TRBV7-9 and TRBJ2-3; 8 nucleotides align to TRBD2. This CDR3 has 18 residues. V dropped 2 bases and J dropped 2; count of bases not matched to a gene: 12. Germline V gene sequence: CDR1 SEHNR, CDR2 FQNEAQ (reference sequence). The CDR3 sequence: CASSLQLGGAIYTDTQYF. The CDR3 nucleotides read TGTGCCAGCAGCTTACAACTCGGGGGGGCGATTTACACAGATACGCAGTATTTT.

For the CDR3, the DNA is TGTGCCAGCATTGCTCCACGGGGACTAGCGGGGGGCGGAGACGAGCAGTACTTC. Translating gives CASIAPRGLAGGGDEQYF. This chain links TRBV28 with TRBJ2-7; 15 bases are shared with TRBD2. The CDR3 covers 18 residues. Per the germline V gene, CDR1 is MDHEN and CDR2 is SYDVKM. The V segment lost 7 bases and the J segment 5 bases; nucleotides outside the gene matches: 15.

V and J are TRBV6-5 and TRBJ1-3; 8 bases fit TRBD1. J lost 4 bases, V lost 0 bases, and 5 bases had no gene match. The CDR3 is 16 amino acids. Germline V gives CDR1 MNHEY, CDR2 SVGAGI. The CDR3 region has the DNA TGTGCCAGCAGTTACTCGACAGGGGTTTCGGGAAACACCATATATTTT. This sequence encodes CASSYSTGVSGNTIYF.

The genes are TRBV6-5 and TRBJ1-5, with 8 bases aligning to TRBD1. The V segment lost 6 bases and the J segment 7 bases; nucleotides outside the gene matches: 11. Germline V lookup: CDR1 MNHEY, CDR2 SVGAGI. The CDR3 has 15 amino acids. The CDR3 here is CASRRGGQGGQPQHF. CDR3 nucleotide sequence: TGTGCCAGCAGACGCGGTGGACAGGGAGGACAGCCCCAGCATTTT.

This clone was counted a few times. The chain employs TRBV4-3 and TRBJ2-3, with D tentatively TRBD2 (5 bases). Germline lookup yields CDR1 LGHNA and CDR2 YSLEER. V lost 5 bases and J 0 bases, leaving 18 bases between the germline ends. The CDR3 sequence is 17 residues long. CDR3 residues: CASSARGSTTSTDTQYF. The CDR3 DNA is TGCGCCAGCAGCGCCCGGGGATCCACGACTAGCACAGATACGCAGTATTTT.

The sample holds one count of this clone. V usage is TRBV29-1 and J usage is TRBJ2-5, with 8 positions matching TRBD1. Trimming at V came to 4 bases and at J to 2 bases, leaving 3 bases not matched to a gene. Germline lookup yields CDR1 SQVTM and CDR2 ANQGSEA. The CDR3 loop spans 13 amino acids. In DNA, the CDR3 is TGCAGCGTTGCCCGGACAGGGCAAGAGACCCAGTACTTC. The encoded protein is CSVARTGQETQYF.

This chain uses TRBV5-1 with TRBJ2-2; 14 nucleotides agree with TRBD2. The junction had 11 bases not matched to a gene; V was cut back by 4 bases and J by 3 bases. The CDR3 is 19 amino acids. Germline CDR1 and CDR2: SGHRS and YFSETQ. In DNA, the CDR3 is TGCGCCAGCAGCCCGGCCCCCGGACTAGCGGGGGGTCACACCGGGGAGCTGTTTTTT. Protein product: CASSPAPGLAGGHTGELFF.

The rearrangement uses TRBV28 and TRBJ1-1; D is unclear. Trimming left V 5 bases short and J 4 bases short, with 5 bases between. This CDR3 has 11 residues. Looked up from germline, CDR1 is MDHEN and CDR2 is SYDVKM. Here the CDR3 DNA reads TGTGCCAGCAGTATACTCACTGAAGCTTTCTTT. This sequence encodes CASSILTEAFF.

The chain carries TRBV4-1 and TRBJ2-3; D gene ambiguous. In germline, CDR1 is MGHRA, CDR2 YSYEKL. Between the trimmed V and J ends, which lost 1 base and 5 bases, there was a span of 10 bases. The CDR3 has 14 amino acids. CDR3 sequence reads: CASSQVPLVDTQYF. Here the CDR3 DNA reads TGCGCCAGCAGCCAAGTCCCCTTAGTAGATACGCAGTATTTT.

CDR3 in amino acids: CASRLTGGGETQYF. Here the CDR3 DNA reads TGTGCCTCCCGATTGACAGGGGGCGGAGAGACCCAGTACTTC. The V and J genes are TRBV25-1 and TRBJ2-5, with 10 nucleotides matching TRBD1. The V segment lost 11 bases and the J segment 4 bases; nucleotides outside the gene matches: 10. The CDR3 runs 14 residues. Germline V gene data show CDR1 as MGHDK and CDR2 as SYGVNS.

This clone was observed a handful of times. This chain links TRBV5-6 with TRBJ1-6, with D perhaps TRBD1 (6 bases). The V end lost 0 bases, the J end lost 6 bases, and 10 bases lay between the germline ends. This CDR3 has 15 amino acids. The germline CDR1 and CDR2 sequences are SGHDT and YYEEEE. The CDR3 is CASSLAGAGNSPLHF. In DNA, the CDR3 is TGTGCCAGCAGCTTGGCAGGGGCTGGTAATTCACCCCTCCACTTT.

The rearrangement links TRBV6-1 to TRBJ1-5; TRBD1 might be the D (6 bases). Trimming cost V 0 bases and J 0 bases, with 12 bases left between them. This CDR3 has 17 residues. Germline V lookup: CDR1 MNHNS, CDR2 SASEGT. CDR3 bases: TGTGCCAGCAGTGAAGCACAGGGACCCACTAGCAATCAGCCCCAGCATTTT. It is translated as CASSEAQGPTSNQPQHF.

In nucleotides, the CDR3 is TGCAGTGCTTCTCGCGGGGGGCTTTACGAGCAGTACTTC. Translating it yields CSASRGGLYEQYF. The chain is built from TRBV29-1 and TRBJ2-7; TRBD2 agrees at 8 bases. The CDR3 totals 13 residues. Germline V lookup: CDR1 SQVTM, CDR2 ANQGSEA.

V gene TRBV5-1 combines with J gene TRBJ2-1, with 10 positions matching TRBD2. V lost 7 bases and J lost 7; bases outside the gene matches: 14. The length of the CDR3 is 16 residues. Germline CDR1 reads SGHRS; CDR2 reads YFSETQ. The CDR3 DNA follows: TGCGCCAGCTCTAGACACCCGGGACTAGCGAGTAATGAGCAGTTCTTC. Translating it yields CASSRHPGLASNEQFF.

The chain is built from TRBV14 and TRBJ1-3; D is ambiguous. V dropped 1 base and J dropped 2 bases, with 6 bases sitting between them. The CDR3 is 14 residues long. The germline gives CDR1 SGHDN, CDR2 FVKESK. For the CDR3, the DNA is TGTGCCAGCAGCCAAGTTCCAGCTGGAAACACCATATATTTT. Translating it yields CASSQVPAGNTIYF. The variable domain in full, completed from reference TRBV14 and TRBJ1-3, reads EAGVTQFPSHSVIEKGQTVTLRCDPISGHDNLYWYRRVMGKEIKFLLHFVKESKQDESGMPNNRFLAERTGGTYSTLKVQPAELEDSGVYFCASSQVPAGNTIYFGEGSWLTVV.

The chain joins TRBV28 to TRBJ1-3; D ambiguous. The CDR3 totals 14 residues. Germline values: CDR1 MDHEN, CDR2 SYDVKM. Trimming pared 4 bases from V and 0 bases from J, leaving 7 bases between. The CDR3 sequence: CASSSENSGNTIYF. The CDR3 DNA is TGTGCCAGCAGTTCTGAGAACTCTGGAAACACCATATATTTT.